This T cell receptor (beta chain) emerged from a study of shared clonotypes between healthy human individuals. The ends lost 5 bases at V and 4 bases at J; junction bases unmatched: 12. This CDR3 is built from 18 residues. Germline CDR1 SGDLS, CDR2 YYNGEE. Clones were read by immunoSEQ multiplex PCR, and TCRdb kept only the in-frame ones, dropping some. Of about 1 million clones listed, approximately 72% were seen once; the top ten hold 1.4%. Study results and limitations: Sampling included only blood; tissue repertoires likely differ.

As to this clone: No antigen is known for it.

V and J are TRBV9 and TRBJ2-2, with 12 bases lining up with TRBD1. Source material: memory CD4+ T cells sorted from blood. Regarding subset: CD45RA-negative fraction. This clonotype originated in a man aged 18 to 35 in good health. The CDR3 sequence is CASRPKPGQGASTGELFF. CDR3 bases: TGTGCCAGCAGACCAAAACCGGGACAGGGGGCGTCCACCGGGGAGCTGTTTTTT.